This TCR beta chain was sequenced for a study of blood T cell repertoires in COVID-19. About the research overall: Sites across the United States, Italy and Spain contributed samples from acute and convalescent COVID-19. T cells, B-cell-depleted T cells, or PBMCs supplied cDNA or gDNA.

Looked up from germline, CDR1 is LGHDT and CDR2 is YNNKEL (reference sequence). The length of the CDR3 is 16 residues. With 3 bases clipped from V and 11 bases from J, the junction kept 12 bases outside the gene matches. As processed by the authors: Amplification from reference gene primers served as the basis for estimated nucleated cell counts. The assay was immunoSEQ multiplex PCR, and TCRdb's table has in-frame clones only and misses some. The DNA gave D and trimming, while V, J and clone size come from that table. This table holds about 36,000 clones, about 81% found once. The chain employs TRBV3-1 (or the pseudogene TRBV3-2) and TRBJ1-4; TRBD1 matches 10 bases. The source of this sequence is a human donor in a cohort sampled during active or convalescent COVID-19. The donor label of this sample is uncertain. The source material was peripheral blood. The CDR3 DNA reads TGTGCCAGCAGCCATAGCCCGGGGGACAGGGGCGGGAAACTGTTTTTT. Amino acid sequence: CASSHSPGDRGGKLFF.